This paragraph covers one T cell receptor (beta chain) sequence. No antigen is known for it. The entry originates in a study of OX40 agonist ivuxolimab in advanced cancers. Study summary: The study enrolled dose-escalation patients with hepatocellular carcinoma, melanoma, renal cell or head and neck cancer.

The CDR3 runs 16 residues. The ends lost 6 bases at V and 8 bases at J; junction bases unmatched: 13. The germline V gene has CDR1 SGHRS and CDR2 YFSETQ. Findings of the study overall: Certain nonresponding patients likewise had low normalized T-cell clonal expansion.

TCRdb keeps only in-frame clones here, not all; method: immunoSEQ multiplex PCR. The repertoire holds over 30,000 clones, with 65% to 75% as singletons. This sample comprised CD4+ or CD8+ T cells sorted from blood, obtained in a trial of the OX40 agonist ivuxolimab. The receptor was isolated from an adult with an advanced solid tumor such as melanoma, head and neck, liver or kidney cancer. The chain combines TRBV5-1 with TRBJ2-4; 11 nucleotides align to TRBD2. The CDR3: CASTKLAGAKRDIQYF. The CDR3 DNA is TGCGCCAGCACCAAACTAGCGGGGGCTAAGAGGGACATTCAGTACTTC.